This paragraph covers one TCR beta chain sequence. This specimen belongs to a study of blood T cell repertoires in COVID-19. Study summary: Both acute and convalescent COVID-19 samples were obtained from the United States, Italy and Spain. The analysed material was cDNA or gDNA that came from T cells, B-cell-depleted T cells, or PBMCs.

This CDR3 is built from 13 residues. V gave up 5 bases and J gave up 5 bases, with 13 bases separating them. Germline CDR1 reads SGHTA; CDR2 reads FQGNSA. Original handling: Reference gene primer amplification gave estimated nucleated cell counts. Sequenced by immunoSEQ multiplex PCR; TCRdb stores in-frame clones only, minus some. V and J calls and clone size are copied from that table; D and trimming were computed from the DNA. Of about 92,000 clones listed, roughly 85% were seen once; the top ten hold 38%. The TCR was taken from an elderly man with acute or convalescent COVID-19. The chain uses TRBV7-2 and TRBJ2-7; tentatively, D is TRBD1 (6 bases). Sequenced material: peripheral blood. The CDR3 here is CASSQRGTNEQYF. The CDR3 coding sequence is TGTGCCAGCAGCCAAAGGGGGACAAACGAGCAGTACTTC.